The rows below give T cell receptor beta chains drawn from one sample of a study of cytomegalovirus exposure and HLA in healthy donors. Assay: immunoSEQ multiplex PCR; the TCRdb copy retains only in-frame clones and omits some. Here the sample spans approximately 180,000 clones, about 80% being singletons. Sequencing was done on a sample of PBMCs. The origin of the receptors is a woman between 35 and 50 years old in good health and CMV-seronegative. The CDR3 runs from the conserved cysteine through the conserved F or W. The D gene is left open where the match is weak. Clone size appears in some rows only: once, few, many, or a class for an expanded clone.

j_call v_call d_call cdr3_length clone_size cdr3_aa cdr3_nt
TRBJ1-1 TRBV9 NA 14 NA CASSARTGNTEAFF TGTGCCAGCAGCGCCAGGACGGGAAACACTGAAGCTTTCTTT
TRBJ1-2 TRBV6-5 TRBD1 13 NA CASSYTGDYGYTF TGTGCCAGCAGTTACACAGGGGACTATGGCTACACCTTC
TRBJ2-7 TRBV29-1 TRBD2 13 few CSGTSGRDREQYF TGCAGCGGAACTAGCGGGAGGGATCGGGAGCAGTACTTC
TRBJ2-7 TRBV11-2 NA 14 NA CASSFRDTYYEQYF TGTGCCAGCAGCTTCCGGGACACCTACTACGAGCAGTACTTC
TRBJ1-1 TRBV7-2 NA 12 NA CASNQGTTEAFF TGTGCCAGCAATCAGGGGACCACTGAAGCTTTCTTT
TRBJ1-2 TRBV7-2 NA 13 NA CASSLNGNYGYTF TGTGCCAGCAGCTTAAACGGGAACTATGGCTACACCTTC
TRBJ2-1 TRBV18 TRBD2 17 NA CASSLTLLAGDDNEQFF TGTGCCAGCTCGCTCACCCTACTAGCGGGAGACGACAATGAGCAGTTCTTC
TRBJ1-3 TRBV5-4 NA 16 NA CASSFQASFSGNTIYF TGTGCCAGCAGCTTCCAAGCTTCCTTCTCTGGAAACACCATATATTTT
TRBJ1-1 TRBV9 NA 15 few CASSVAGRGNTEAFF TGTGCCAGCAGCGTAGCGGGTAGAGGGAACACTGAAGCTTTCTTT
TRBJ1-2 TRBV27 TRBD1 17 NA CASSLRSDRGLIYGYTF TGTGCCAGCAGCCTACGATCAGACAGGGGGCTAATATATGGCTACACCTTC
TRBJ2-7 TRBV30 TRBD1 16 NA CAWSVLGGTGVDEQYF TGTGCCTGGAGTGTACTCGGAGGGACAGGGGTGGACGAGCAGTACTTC
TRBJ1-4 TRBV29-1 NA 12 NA CSVGGLNEKLFF TGCAGCGTGGGGGGTCTTAATGAAAAACTGTTTTTT
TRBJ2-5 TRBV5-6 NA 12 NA CASSLGKGLKYF TGTGCCAGCAGCTTGGGGAAGGGACTTAAGTACTTC
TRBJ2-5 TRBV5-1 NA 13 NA CASSLTRKETQYF TGCGCCAGCAGCTTGACTAGGAAGGAGACCCAGTACTTC
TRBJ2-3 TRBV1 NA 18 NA CTSSQPRGPTGGADTQYF TGCACCAGCAGCCAGCCCCGGGGACCCACGGGAGGTGCAGATACGCAGTATTTT
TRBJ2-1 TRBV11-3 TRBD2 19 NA CASSLVWLPSGSHYNEQFF TGTGCCAGCAGCTTAGTTTGGCTACCTAGCGGGAGCCACTACAATGAGCAGTTCTTC
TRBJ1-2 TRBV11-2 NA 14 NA CASSLDSGVYGYTF TGTGCCAGCAGCTTAGATTCAGGCGTCTATGGCTACACCTTC
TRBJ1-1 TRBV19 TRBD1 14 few CASSIGQGRTEAFF TGTGCCAGTAGTATAGGACAGGGACGGACTGAAGCTTTCTTT
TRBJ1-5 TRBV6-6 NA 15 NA CASSSRREGNQPQHF TGTGCCAGCAGTTCCCGCAGGGAGGGAAATCAGCCCCAGCATTTT
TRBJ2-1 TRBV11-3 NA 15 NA CASSLEGGPYNEQFF TGTGCCAGCAGCTTAGAGGGAGGACCATACAATGAGCAGTTCTTC
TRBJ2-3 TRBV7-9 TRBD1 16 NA CASSSTGIPSTDTQYF TGTGCCAGCAGCTCGACAGGGATACCTAGCACAGATACGCAGTATTTT
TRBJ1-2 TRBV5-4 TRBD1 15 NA CASSHESDRGYGYTF TGTGCCAGCAGCCACGAATCAGACAGGGGATATGGCTACACCTTC
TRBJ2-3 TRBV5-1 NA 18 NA CASSFFPLGGGSTDTQYF TGCGCCAGCAGCTTTTTCCCCTTGGGGGGTGGTAGCACAGATACGCAGTATTTT
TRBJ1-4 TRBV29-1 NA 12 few CSIRGSNEKLFF TGCTCGATACGGGGGAGTAATGAAAAACTGTTTTTT
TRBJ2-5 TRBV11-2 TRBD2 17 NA CASSSTRASGKVETQYF TGTGCCAGCAGCTCCACTCGAGCTAGCGGGAAAGTAGAGACCCAGTACTTC
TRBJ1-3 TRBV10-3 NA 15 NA CAIARTGSSGNTIYF TGTGCCATCGCCCGGACGGGAAGCTCTGGAAACACCATATATTTT
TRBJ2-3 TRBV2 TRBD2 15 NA CASSWAGGSTDTQYF TGTGCCAGCAGTTGGGCGGGAGGTAGCACAGATACGCAGTATTTT
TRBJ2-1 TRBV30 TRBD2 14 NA CAWSALAGYNEQFF TGTGCCTGGAGTGCTCTAGCGGGGTACAATGAGCAGTTCTTC
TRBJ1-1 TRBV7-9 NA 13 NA CASRRGVNTEAFF TGTGCCAGCAGACGGGGGGTGAACACTGAAGCTTTCTTT
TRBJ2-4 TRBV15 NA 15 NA CATSVDYAAKNIQYF TGTGCCACCAGCGTCGACTATGCCGCCAAAAACATTCAGTACTTC
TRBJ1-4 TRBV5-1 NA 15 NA CASSRAPGEGEKLFF TGCGCCAGCAGCCGAGCGCCGGGGGAGGGCGAAAAACTGTTTTTT
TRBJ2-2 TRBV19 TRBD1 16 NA CASSIRRTGGTGELFF TGTGCCAGTAGTATCCGTAGAACAGGGGGCACCGGGGAGCTGTTTTTT
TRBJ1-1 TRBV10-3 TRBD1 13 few CAPSDRANTEAFF TGTGCCCCCTCGGACAGGGCGAACACTGAAGCTTTCTTT
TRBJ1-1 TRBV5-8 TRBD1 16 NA CASSWDSPKGRTEAFF TGTGCCAGCAGCTGGGACAGCCCGAAGGGAAGGACTGAAGCTTTCTTT
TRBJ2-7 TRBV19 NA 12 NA CASSFNSYEQYF TGTGCCAGTAGTTTCAACTCCTACGAGCAGTACTTC
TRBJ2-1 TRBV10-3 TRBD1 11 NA CAMGQGNEQFF TGTGCCATGGGACAGGGGAATGAGCAGTTCTTC
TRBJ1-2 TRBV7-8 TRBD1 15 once CASSPLSTGGAGYTF TGTGCCAGCAGCCCCCTCTCGACAGGGGGCGCGGGCTACACCTTC
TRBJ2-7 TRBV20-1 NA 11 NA CSARGGTEQYF TGCAGTGCGAGGGGGGGAACCGAGCAGTACTTC
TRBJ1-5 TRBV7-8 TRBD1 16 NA CASSLDWTGGYQPQHF TGTGCCAGCAGCTTAGATTGGACAGGGGGATATCAGCCCCAGCATTTT
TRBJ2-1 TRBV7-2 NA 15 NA CASSLVGQAGSEQFF TGTGCCAGCAGCTTAGTCGGACAAGCCGGGAGTGAGCAGTTCTTC
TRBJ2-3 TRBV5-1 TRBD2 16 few CASSLAGLAGADTQYF TGCGCCAGCAGCTTGGCCGGACTAGCGGGAGCTGATACGCAGTATTTT
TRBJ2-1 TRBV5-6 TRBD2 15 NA CASSLQLAGGHERFF TGTGCCAGCAGCTTGCAACTAGCGGGAGGTCATGAGCGGTTCTTC
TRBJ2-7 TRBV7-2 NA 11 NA CASSFLYEQYF TGTGCCAGCAGCTTCCTCTACGAGCAGTACTTC
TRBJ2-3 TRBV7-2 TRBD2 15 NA CASSPQRGGTDTQYF TGTGCCAGCAGCCCCCAGCGGGGGGGCACAGATACGCAGTATTTT
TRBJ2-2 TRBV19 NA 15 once CASSAGIQNTGELFF TGTGCCAGTAGTGCAGGGATACAGAACACCGGGGAGCTGTTTTTT
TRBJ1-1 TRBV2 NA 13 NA CASSDRHNTEAFF TGTGCCAGCAGTGACAGACATAACACTGAAGCTTTCTTT
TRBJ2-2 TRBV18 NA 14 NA CASSPVGVTGELFF TGTGCCAGCTCACCGGTCGGGGTCACCGGGGAGCTGTTTTTT